Listed below are T cell receptor beta chains from one sample, sequenced in a study of regulatory T cells in long-lasting Graves disease. TCRdb re-called the multiplex PCR reads through MiXCR, storing one row per CDR3 protein. The repertoire holds 400,000 to 500,000 distinct CDR3 sequences, around 13% seen once, with approximately 19% in the top ten. These same records also appear under a second study, on T cells in Graves' hyperthyroidism and ophthalmopathy.

The sample was peripheral blood mononuclear cells (PBMCs), taken at new diagnosis, from a patient treated with antithyroid drugs. Receptor source: a woman aged 50 to 60 with Graves disease. Both conserved end residues are part of each CDR3. The D gene is left open where the match is weak. Clone size is given for some rows only: seen once, a few or many times, or a class if the clone is expanded.

j_gene | d_gene | abundance | v_gene | CDR3aa | CDR3nt
TRBJ2-5 | TRBD2 | many | TRBV12-3/TRBV12-4 | CASSPLAAGTQYF | TGTGCCAGCAGCCCCCTAGCGGCGGGAACCCAGTACTTC
TRBJ2-2 | TRBD2 | - | TRBV4-1 | CASSQPTSGRALRGLFF | TGCGCCAGCAGCCAACCTACTAGCGGGAGGGCCTTAAGGGGGCTGTTTTTT
TRBJ2-7 | TRBD1 | many | TRBV7-9 | CASSRPGQGKYEQYF | TGTGCCAGCAGCCGACCGGGACAGGGAAAGTACGAGCAGTACTTC
TRBJ2-7 | - | few | TRBV19 | CASSISWDNPYEQYF | TGTGCCAGTAGTATATCCTGGGACAATCCCTACGAGCAGTACTTC
TRBJ2-2 | - | many | TRBV7-9 | CASSPLGEAANTGELFF | TGTGCCAGCAGCCCCCTTGGGGAGGCAGCGAACACCGGGGAGCTGTTTTTT
TRBJ2-7 | - | - | TRBV10-1 | CASSEVEGTYEQYF | TGCGCCAGCAGTGAGGTGGAAGGGACCTACGAGCAGTACTTC
TRBJ2-7 | - | many | TRBV6-5 | CASSYEGTHEQYF | TGTGCCAGCAGTTACGAGGGTACCCACGAGCAGTACTTC
TRBJ1-1 | TRBD1 | few | TRBV19 | CASRAGTGAIEAFF | TGTGCCAGTAGAGCCGGGACAGGGGCGATTGAAGCTTTCTTT
TRBJ2-7 | - | many | TRBV28 | CASSTGYLMTYEQYF | TGTGCCAGCAGTACAGGGTATTTGATGACCTACGAGCAGTACTTC
TRBJ2-3 | - | many | TRBV20-1 | CSAQSLGSSGSTDTQYF | TGCAGTGCCCAATCCTTGGGGAGTAGCGGAAGCACAGATACGCAGTATTTT
TRBJ1-1 | - | few | TRBV29-1 | CSGKRDTEAFF | TGCAGCGGAAAGAGGGACACTGAAGCTTTCTTT
TRBJ2-7 | TRBD1 | many | TRBV7-9 | CASSAPRTGSWQNEQYF | TGTGCCAGCAGCGCACCGAGGACAGGGAGTTGGCAAAACGAGCAGTACTTC
TRBJ2-7 | - | - | TRBV3-1 | CASSQTDHEQYF | TGTGCCAGCAGCCAAACGGACCACGAGCAGTACTTC
TRBJ2-1 | - | few | TRBV6-9 | CASSYFGRSVNEQFF | TGTGCCAGCAGTTACTTTGGCAGGTCGGTGAATGAGCAGTTCTTC
TRBJ2-4 | TRBD2 | - | TRBV3-1 | CASSHGSGGLNIQYF | TGTGCCAGCAGCCACGGATCGGGAGGGCTTAACATTCAGTACTTC
TRBJ2-5 | - | few | TRBV27 | CASSLRPDPYQETRYF | TGTGCCAGCAGTTTGCGGCCGGACCCGTACCAAGAGACCCGGTACTTC
TRBJ2-5 | TRBD1 | - | TRBV4-1 | CASRPVGGDRVQETQYF | TGCGCCAGCAGGCCCGTAGGCGGGGACAGGGTACAAGAGACCCAGTACTTC
TRBJ2-1 | - | - | TRBV3-1 | CASSYLPQEPYNDQFF | TGTGCCAGCAGCTACCTCCCGCAGGAACCATATAATGATCAGTTCTTC
TRBJ2-1 | - | many | TRBV28 | CASRPQHNEQFF | TGTGCCAGCAGGCCACAACACAATGAGCAGTTCTTC
TRBJ2-1 | - | - | TRBV19 | CASSQRGNEQFF | TGTGCCAGTAGCCAGAGGGGCAATGAGCAGTTCTTC
TRBJ1-5 | TRBD1 | many | TRBV5-1 | CASSEGQGSRQPQHF | TGCGCCAGCAGTGAGGGACAGGGCTCCCGTCAGCCCCAGCATTTT
TRBJ1-5 | TRBD1 | many | TRBV28 | CASSPQGAGDQPQHF | TGTGCCAGCAGTCCACAGGGGGCCGGGGATCAGCCCCAGCATTTT
TRBJ2-7 | - | many | TRBV25-1 | CASSEVRDEQYF | TGTGCCAGCAGTGAGGTGAGGGACGAGCAGTACTTC
TRBJ1-1 | TRBD1 | few | TRBV19 | CASSIGLWDRVLSALTGTEAFF | TGTGCCAGTAGTATAGGACTCTGGGACAGGGTTTTGTCAGCCCTAACGGGCACTGAAGCTTTCTTT
TRBJ2-5 | - | many | TRBV5-6 | CASHGTYQETQYF | TGTGCCAGCCACGGGACTTATCAAGAGACCCAGTACTTC
TRBJ2-7 | - | many | TRBV7-8 | CASSLGGRALPYEQYF | TGTGCCAGCAGCTTAGGGGGACGGGCCCTCCCCTACGAGCAGTACTTC
TRBJ1-1 | - | many | TRBV2 | CASMGASVNTEAFF | TGTGCCAGCATGGGGGCGTCCGTTAACACTGAAGCTTTCTTT
TRBJ1-5 | - | - | TRBV29-1 | CSVRSGSGNQPQHF | TGCAGCGTTCGATCGGGATCGGGGAATCAGCCCCAGCATTTT
TRBJ2-7 | TRBD2 | many | TRBV30 | CAWSVLLAGGPSSYEQYF | TGTGCCTGGAGCGTTTTACTAGCGGGAGGGCCGAGCTCCTACGAGCAGTACTTC
TRBJ2-1 | - | many | TRBV27 | CASSLSGGGSYNEQFF | TGTGCCAGCAGTTTATCAGGGGGGGGATCCTACAATGAGCAGTTCTTC
TRBJ2-2 | - | - | TRBV10-3 | CAIRREAGELFF | TGTGCCATCCGGCGGGAAGCCGGGGAGCTGTTTTTT
TRBJ2-7 | TRBD2 | - | TRBV7-9 | CASSMTTSGSEQYF | TGTGCCAGCAGCATGACCACTAGCGGGAGCGAGCAGTACTTC
TRBJ2-2 | TRBD2 | many | TRBV10-3 | CAISDGLAGGIGELFF | TGTGCCATCAGTGACGGACTAGCGGGAGGCATCGGGGAGCTGTTTTTT
TRBJ2-1 | - | many | TRBV27 | CASNNWGAGVRNEQFF | TGTGCCAGCAACAATTGGGGGGCGGGAGTAAGGAATGAGCAGTTCTTC
TRBJ2-1 | TRBD2 | once | TRBV20-1 | CSASDPGLAGVGDEQFF | TGCAGTGCTAGCGACCCGGGACTAGCGGGAGTCGGGGATGAGCAGTTCTTC
TRBJ2-1 | - | - | TRBV6-5 | CASSFLDRYYNEQFF | TGTGCCAGCAGTTTTCTCGACAGGTACTACAATGAGCAGTTCTTC
TRBJ2-7 | - | many | TRBV7-9 | CASTGLPSYEQYF | TGTGCCAGCACCGGGCTTCCCTCCTACGAGCAGTACTTC
TRBJ2-4 | TRBD1 | many | TRBV29-1 | CSAATGAAKNIQYF | TGCAGCGCCGCAACAGGGGCAGCCAAAAACATTCAGTACTTC
TRBJ2-3 | TRBD1 | - | TRBV20-1 | CSAKQGANTDTQYF | TGCAGTGCTAAACAGGGGGCGAACACAGATACGCAGTATTTT
TRBJ2-5 | TRBD2 | many | TRBV7-2 | CASSANLAGVETQYF | TGTGCCAGCAGCGCAAATTTAGCGGGAGTAGAGACCCAGTACTTC
TRBJ2-1 | TRBD2 | - | TRBV10-3 | CAIRTGLSNEQFF | TGTGCCATCAGGACGGGACTATCGAATGAGCAGTTCTTC
TRBJ2-7 | - | many | TRBV6-1 | CASSEALGSYEQYF | TGTGCCAGCAGTGAAGCTCTCGGCTCCTACGAGCAGTACTTC
TRBJ2-1 | TRBD1 | many | TRBV29-1 | CSVAGTADYNEQFF | TGCAGCGTTGCAGGGACAGCAGACTACAATGAGCAGTTCTTC
TRBJ2-3 | - | few | TRBV5-1 | CASSTGTSPSTDTQYF | TGCGCCAGCAGCACCGGGACCTCCCCTAGCACAGATACGCAGTATTTT
TRBJ2-2 | - | few | TRBV13 | CASSLVWENANTGELFF | TGTGCCAGCAGCTTAGTGTGGGAGAACGCGAACACCGGGGAGCTGTTTTTT
TRBJ2-3 | - | many | TRBV20-1 | CSALNPTDSTDTQYF | TGCAGTGCCCTCAACCCAACTGATAGCACAGATACGCAGTATTTT
TRBJ2-2 | - | many | TRBV12-3/TRBV12-4 | CASNRRDGTGELFF | TGTGCCAGCAATCGCAGGGATGGCACCGGGGAGCTGTTTTTT
TRBJ2-4 | - | - | TRBV19 | CASSALGEAKNIQYF | TGTGCCAGTAGTGCTCTTGGGGAGGCCAAAAACATTCAGTACTTC
TRBJ2-4 | - | many | TRBV20-1 | CSARGRSGGENIQYF | TGCAGTGCTAGAGGACGATCGGGGGGCGAAAACATTCAGTACTTC
TRBJ1-2 | - | many | TRBV5-1 | CASSTREPGYGYTF | TGCGCCAGCAGCACCAGGGAACCCGGCTATGGCTACACCTTC
TRBJ2-1 | - | many | TRBV5-1 | CASSSLTSIYNEQFF | TGCGCCAGCAGCTCACTAACTAGCATCTACAATGAGCAGTTCTTC